The T cell receptor (beta chain) described here comes from a study of beta chain features in type 1 diabetes. Study information: Sorted cells numbering approximately 110,000,000 were examined across all samples.

On this clone itself: Antigen unknown.

Sorted CD4+ subsets: naive, central memory, regulatory, stem cell-like memory (CD45RO/CCR7/CD25/CD127/CD95/CD27 panel). V lost 1 base and J 6 bases, leaving 19 bases between the germline ends. The CDR3 sequence is 17 residues long. The germline CDR1 and CDR2 sequences are LGHNA and YSLEER. Study-wide findings and caveats: Patients with type 1 diabetes showed fewer VDJ junction insertions and more deletions. The naive, central memory and Treg TCRB repertoires looked more alike in patients than they did in healthy donors.

Expressed TCRB transcripts were sequenced because the entire RNA isolate underwent reverse transcription. Using immunoSEQ multiplex PCR, the repertoire was profiled, and TCRdb retains in-frame clones only, with some absent. The top ten hold approximately 0.045% of the sample, which has about half a million clones, 10% to 12% seen once. Sequencing was performed on naive CD4+ T cells from blood. The gene calls are TRBV4-3 and TRBJ2-1; D might be TRBD2 (6 bases). The TCR originated in a woman under 30 in good health. The CDR3 sequence: CASSQGPGRGSVNEQFF. In nucleotides, the CDR3 is TGCGCCAGCAGCCAAGGGCCGGGGCGGGGATCTGTCAATGAGCAGTTCTTC.